A single sample gave rise to the 32 T cell receptor beta chains below, sequenced in a study of shared clonotypes between healthy human individuals. Positive CCR7 selection of CD45RO-negative cells yielded the naive CD8 cells, and terminally differentiated effector memory CD45RA+ cells were excluded. Assay used: immunoSEQ multiplex PCR; TCRdb lists only in-frame clones, some missing. The data show roughly 2,000,000 clones, with roughly 95% seen just once and more than 0.95% held by the top ten. Sequences were obtained from naive CD8+ T cells sorted from blood. All receptors come from a man younger than 30 in good health.

The chain joins TRBV28 to TRBJ1-5; D is unclear. The CDR3 runs to 17 residues. The germline CDR1 and CDR2 sequences are MDHEN and SYDVKM. The ends were cut back, 11 bases at V and 0 bases at J, with 23 bases in the middle. The CDR3 protein is CAVPSDPNRYSNQPQHF. The CDR3 nucleotides are TGTGCCGTCCCCTCAGACCCTAATAGATATAGCAATCAGCCCCAGCATTTT.

This chain links TRBV7-9 with TRBJ1-2; D unclear. There are 11 residues in the CDR3. Trimming removed 2 bases at V and 8 bases at J, with 6 bases between. The V gene's germline CDR1 is SEHNR and CDR2 FQNEAQ (reference sequence). CDR3 residues: CASSLWEGYTF. In nucleotides, the CDR3 is TGTGCCAGCAGCTTATGGGAAGGCTACACCTTC.

This clone was observed a single time. The genes are TRBV11-2 and TRBJ2-7, with TRBD2 matching 8 bases. The CDR3 is 15 amino acids. Germline lookup yields CDR1 SGHAT and CDR2 FQNNGV. Unmatched junction bases numbered 9, after V lost 5 bases and J lost 3 bases. CDR3 residues: CASSPPVAGFYEQYF. In DNA form, the CDR3 reads TGTGCCAGCAGCCCCCCCGTAGCGGGATTCTACGAGCAGTACTTC.

The V call is TRBV28, the J call TRBJ2-3, with 9 nucleotides matching TRBD2. The CDR3 contains 14 residues. Losses at the gene ends were 5 bases for V and 4 bases for J; bases not matched to a gene: 4. Germline CDR1 is MDHEN and CDR2 is SYDVKM. CDR3 DNA: TGTGCCAGCAGTCCCGGGACTAGCCCAGATACGCAGTATTTT. Protein sequence: CASSPGTSPDTQYF. Full variable domain (outside the CDR3, taken from reference TRBV28 and TRBJ2-3): DVKVTQSSRYLVKRTGEKVFLECVQDMDHENMFWYRQDPGLGLRLIYFSYDVKMKEKGDIPEGYSVSREKKERFSLILESASTNQTSMYLCASSPGTSPDTQYFGPGTRLTVL.

The chain joins TRBV28 to TRBJ2-5; 10 nucleotides agree with TRBD2. V was clipped by 7 bases and J by 5 bases; unmatched bases: 4. Germline V gene lookup returns CDR1 MDHEN and CDR2 SYDVKM. The CDR3 consists of 13 residues. The CDR3 spells CASKRGGGETQYF. DNA of the CDR3: TGTGCCAGCAAGCGGGGGGGCGGCGAGACCCAGTACTTC.

For this clone: The sample carries other DNA sequences with the same CDR3. The chain combines TRBV19 with TRBJ2-7; 8 positions agree with TRBD1. V lost 6 bases, J lost 3 bases, and 7 bases stayed unmatched. The germline gives CDR1 LNHDA, CDR2 SQIVND (reference sequence). There are 14 residues in the CDR3. The CDR3 DNA sequence: TGTGCCAGTAGCGCCGGGACAGGTGGCTACGAGCAGTACTTC. Encoded protein: CASSAGTGGYEQYF.

The chain couples TRBV5-1 to TRBJ2-1; D gene ambiguous. Germline V CDR1 and CDR2: SGHRS, YFSETQ. This CDR3 has 11 residues. V lost 0 bases and J 15 bases, leaving 10 bases between the germline ends. The DNA of the CDR3 is TGCGCCAGCAGCTTGGTTGGTGATTGGTTCTTC. It yields the protein CASSLVGDWFF.

This rearrangement joins TRBV7-2 to TRBJ2-7; possibly TRBD1 or TRBD2 for D (6 bases each). With 5 bases removed from V and 5 bases from J, the gap between germline ends came to 16 bases. Looked up from germline, CDR1 is SGHTA and CDR2 is FQGNSA. The CDR3 loop spans 14 amino acids. CDR3: CASSPGGGRHEQYF. DNA for the CDR3: TGTGCCAGCAGCCCCGGAGGGGGGCGGCACGAGCAGTACTTC.

This clone was counted only a few times. The chain couples TRBV13 to TRBJ1-2, with D maybe TRBD1 (6 bases). Germline loops: CDR1 PRHDT, CDR2 FYEKMQ (reference sequence). CDR3 length: 17 amino acids. Trimming removed 0 bases at V and 2 bases at J, with 16 bases between. CDR3 protein: CASSLGRGLTGNYGYTF. Here the CDR3 DNA reads TGTGCCAGCAGCTTAGGCCGCGGTCTAACAGGGAACTATGGCTACACCTTC.

This rearrangement joins TRBV11-2 to TRBJ2-7; D is unclear. V lost 2 bases, J lost 3 bases, and 8 bases lay in between. Germline CDR1 is SGHAT and CDR2 is FQNNGV. The CDR3 totals 13 residues. The CDR3 spells CASSLTDGYEQYF. In DNA form, the CDR3 reads TGTGCCAGCAGCTTAACGGACGGCTACGAGCAGTACTTC.

In its sample, this clone was seen once. Different DNA sequences within this sample yield the same CDR3. V usage is TRBV28 and J usage is TRBJ1-5; D is undetermined. The V end lost 4 bases, the J end lost 4 bases, and 8 bases lay between the germline ends. CDR1 and CDR2 from the germline V gene are MDHEN and SYDVKM. This CDR3 is built from 13 residues. In DNA, the CDR3 is TGTGCCAGCAGTTATACAGATAATCAGCCCCAGCATTTT. It translates to CASSYTDNQPQHF.

V gene TRBV15 combines with J gene TRBJ1-2; D possibly corresponds to TRBD1 (6 bases). Trimming removed 4 bases at V and 4 bases at J, with 19 bases between. CDR3 size: 16 residues. In germline, CDR1 is LNHNV, CDR2 YYDKDF (reference sequence). The CDR3 is CATSKSSTGQGYGYTF. The DNA for the CDR3 is TGTGCCACCAGCAAAAGTTCTACAGGGCAGGGCTATGGCTACACCTTC.

The chain combines TRBV4-1 with TRBJ2-7, with 8 positions matching TRBD2. Trimming took 0 bases from V and 2 from J; bases not matched to a gene: 12. In germline, CDR1 is MGHRA, CDR2 YSYEKL. The CDR3 is 18 amino acids. CDR3 loop: CASSQDAGDSGNAYEQYF. The DNA of the CDR3 is TGCGCCAGCAGCCAAGATGCGGGGGATAGCGGGAACGCCTACGAGCAGTACTTC.

The chain combines TRBV30 with TRBJ2-3; the D gene is possibly TRBD1 (5 bases). Per the germline V gene, CDR1 is GTSNPN and CDR2 is SVGIG (reference sequence). This CDR3 comprises 14 residues. The germline V and J ends were trimmed by 0 bases and 0 bases, with 7 bases remaining between them. The CDR3 nucleotides are TGTGCCTGGAGTGTGACAGTCAGCACAGATACGCAGTATTTT. Its protein product is CAWSVTVSTDTQYF.

The chain carries TRBV5-1 and TRBJ2-3, with a possible D match to TRBD1 (6 bases). V gave up 1 base and J gave up 3 bases, with 6 bases separating them. The CDR3 spans 13 residues. Germline CDR1 and CDR2: SGHRS and YFSETQ. For the CDR3, the DNA is TGCGCCAGCAGCTTGAGGGGGACAGATACGCAGTATTTT. This translates into CASSLRGTDTQYF.

Details on this clone: The DNA is left out, because the CDR3 cannot be placed on it with certainty; the CDR3 is given as TCRdb lists it. The chain carries TRBV19 and TRBJ2-7. The germline gives CDR1 LNHDA, CDR2 SQIVND (reference sequence). The CDR3 comprises 13 residues, both ends counted. CDR3 in amino acids: CASTSAETYEQYF.

The rearrangement joins TRBV5-4 to TRBJ2-1; 8 positions match TRBD1. The CDR3 consists of 14 residues. CDR1 SGHNT and CDR2 YYREEE come from the germline V gene (reference sequence). V was pared by 3 bases and J by 4 bases, with 3 bases of the junction left unmatched. DNA of the CDR3: TGTGCCAGCAGCTCCCGGACAGGGTACAATGAGCAGTTCTTC. This gives the protein CASSSRTGYNEQFF. Full variable domain (missing parts from reference TRBV5-4 and TRBJ2-1): ETGVTQSPTHLIKTRGQQVTLRCSSQSGHNTVSWYQQALGQGPQFIFQYYREEENGRGNFPPRFSGLQFPNYSSELNVNALELDDSALYLCASSSRTGYNEQFFGPGTRLTVL.

The chain employs TRBV30 and TRBJ1-1; 7 bases align to TRBD1. The germline V gene has CDR1 GTSNPN and CDR2 SVGIG (reference sequence). The length of the CDR3 is 15 residues. The V segment lost 5 bases and the J segment 1 base; nucleotides outside the gene matches: 10. As DNA, the CDR3 is TGTGCCTGGGACCTAATGACAGGGACGAACACTGAAGCTTTCTTT. It translates to CAWDLMTGTNTEAFF.

This chain joins TRBV6-6 and TRBJ2-1, with D perhaps matching TRBD1 (8 bases). V lost 4 bases and J 6 bases, leaving 16 bases between the germline ends. Germline V CDR1 and CDR2: MNHNY, SVGAGI (reference sequence). This CDR3 is 15 amino acids long. The CDR3 DNA reads as TGTGCCAGCAGTTTAACAGGGGGGGTCATCAATGAGCAGTTCTTC. Translating gives CASSLTGGVINEQFF.

V and J are TRBV9 and TRBJ2-3, with a tentative D call TRBD2 (6 bases). Looked up from germline, CDR1 is SGDLS and CDR2 is YYNGEE. The CDR3 runs to 14 residues. V was clipped by 1 base and J by 4 bases, with 10 bases between them. The CDR3 nucleotides read TGTGCCAGCAGCGTATGGGGGGATCCAGATACGCAGTATTTT. Its translation: CASSVWGDPDTQYF.

The chain has TRBV10-3 and TRBJ2-5; TRBD1 agrees at 7 bases. In germline, CDR1 is ENHRY, CDR2 SYGVKD. V dropped 3 bases and J dropped 0; count of bases not matched to a gene: 13. The CDR3 is 18 residues long. CDR3 sequence reads: CAISDFLRDRENQETQYF. The CDR3 DNA reads as TGTGCCATCAGTGATTTCCTTAGGGACAGAGAAAACCAAGAGACCCAGTACTTC.

The rearrangement links TRBV5-1 to TRBJ2-1, with D possibly matching TRBD1 (6 bases). V shed 4 bases and J shed 0 bases, with 11 bases lying between them. The CDR3 has 15 residues. CDR1 is SGHRS, CDR2 YFSETQ, per germline. CDR3 in amino acids: CASSPQTGSYNEQFF. CDR3 coding DNA: TGCGCCAGCAGCCCACAGACAGGCTCCTACAATGAGCAGTTCTTC.

V is TRBV29-1 and J is TRBJ2-7; TRBD2 matches at 7 bases. The germline V gene encodes CDR1 SQVTM and CDR2 ANQGSEA. V was pared by 3 bases and J by 0 bases, with 11 bases of the junction left unmatched. The CDR3 is 16 amino acids. CDR3: CSVEGLAGVSSYEQYF. The CDR3 bases are TGCAGCGTTGAGGGGTTAGCGGGTGTTAGCTCCTACGAGCAGTACTTC.

The rearrangement uses TRBV11-2 and TRBJ2-5, with TRBD1 matching 8 bases. The V segment lost 0 bases and the J segment 4 bases; nucleotides outside the gene matches: 7. The CDR3 sequence is 16 residues long. Germline V gene sequence: CDR1 SGHAT, CDR2 FQNNGV. The CDR3 reads CASSLDRQGLGETQYF. In DNA, the CDR3 is TGTGCCAGCAGCTTAGATCGACAGGGGTTGGGAGAGACCCAGTACTTC.

CDR3 DNA: TGTGCCAGCACCTGGATTCCCTACAATGAGCAGTTCTTC. It translates to CASTWIPYNEQFF. The chain has TRBV6-1 and TRBJ2-1, with D hard to call. CDR3 size: 13 residues. Per germline, CDR1 MNHNS and CDR2 SASEGT. The V gene lost 7 bases and the J gene lost 2 bases, with 9 bases spanning the gap.

The rearrangement joins TRBV4-1 to TRBJ2-7; 9 nucleotides align to TRBD2. Trimming cost V 0 bases and J 2 bases; bases outside gene matches: 5. The CDR3 runs to 16 residues. Germline CDR1 is MGHRA and CDR2 is YSYEKL. The CDR3 bases are TGCGCCAGCAGCCAAGATGAGGCTAGCGGGGCCTACGAGCAGTACTTC. It encodes CASSQDEASGAYEQYF.

This clone was counted once. V usage is TRBV27 and J usage is TRBJ2-2; D tentatively reads TRBD1 or TRBD2 (6 bases each). V was cut by 9 bases and J by 5 bases, with 19 bases left in between. This CDR3 is built from 15 residues. Germline V gene lookup returns CDR1 MNHEY and CDR2 SMNVEV (reference sequence). The CDR3 bases are TGTGCCAGTCTACCCCGCGGGACATATACCGGGGAGCTGTTTTTT. Translation: CASLPRGTYTGELFF.

On this clone: The identical CDR3 is also encoded by other nucleotide sequences in the sample. In DNA, the CDR3 is TGTGCCAGCAGCTTAATCGCGAACACCGGGGAGCTGTTTTTT. Translated: CASSLIANTGELFF. This chain joins TRBV7-3 and TRBJ2-2; D remains ambiguous. Trimming stripped 1 base from V and 0 bases from J, with 3 bases between. Looked up from germline, CDR1 is SGHTA and CDR2 is FQGTGA. This CDR3 has 14 amino acids.

This clone has only one observation. V gene TRBV4-1 combines with J gene TRBJ2-7; D tentatively reads TRBD1 or TRBD2 (5 bases each). There are 15 residues in the CDR3. CDR1 and CDR2 from the germline V gene are MGHRA and YSYEKL. V was trimmed by 3 bases and J by 2 bases, leaving 14 bases between them. CDR3 in amino acids: CASSHDSRGAYEQYF. CDR3 bases: TGCGCCAGCAGCCATGACAGTCGAGGGGCCTACGAGCAGTACTTC.

The V call is TRBV27, the J call TRBJ1-4, with 7 positions matching TRBD1. V was clipped by 5 bases and J by 0 bases; unmatched bases: 6. In germline, CDR1 is MNHEY, CDR2 SMNVEV (reference sequence). This CDR3 comprises 16 residues. The CDR3 DNA follows: TGTGCCAGCAGTCGACAGGGATTCGCAACTAATGAAAAACTGTTTTTT. It yields the protein CASSRQGFATNEKLFF.

This chain connects TRBV4-3 to TRBJ1-2, with TRBD1 matching over 8 bases. Germline values: CDR1 LGHNA, CDR2 YSLEER. Losses at the gene ends were 1 base for V and 1 base for J; bases not matched to a gene: 11. This CDR3 spans 18 amino acids. The CDR3 loop is CASSQVASTGVLNYGYTF. The CDR3 DNA is TGCGCCAGCAGCCAAGTAGCCTCGACAGGGGTTCTTAACTATGGCTACACCTTC.

With regard to this clone: The sample holds other DNA sequences that translate to the same CDR3. V is TRBV27 and J is TRBJ2-6, with D possibly being TRBD1 or TRBD2 (5 bases each). Trimming left V 0 bases short and J 0 bases short, with 6 bases between. The germline CDR1 and CDR2 sequences are MNHEY and SMNVEV (reference sequence). This CDR3 is 16 amino acids long. The CDR3 loop is CASSLSGGSGANVLTF. The CDR3 bases are TGTGCCAGCAGTTTATCTGGGGGCTCTGGGGCCAACGTCCTGACTTTC.